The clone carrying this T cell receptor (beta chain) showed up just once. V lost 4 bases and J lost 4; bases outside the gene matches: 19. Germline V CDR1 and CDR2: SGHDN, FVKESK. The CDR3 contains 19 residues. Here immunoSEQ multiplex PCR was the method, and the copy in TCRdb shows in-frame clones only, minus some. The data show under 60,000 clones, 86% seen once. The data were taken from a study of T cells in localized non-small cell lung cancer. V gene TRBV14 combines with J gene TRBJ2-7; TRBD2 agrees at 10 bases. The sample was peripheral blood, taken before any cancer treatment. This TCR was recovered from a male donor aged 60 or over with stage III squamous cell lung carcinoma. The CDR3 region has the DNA TGTGCCAGCAGCCTCGCTCCACTGGCTGGGCTAGCGGGAGAATACGAGCAGTACTTC. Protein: CASSLAPLAGLAGEYEQYF. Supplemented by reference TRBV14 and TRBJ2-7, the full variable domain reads EAGVTQFPSHSVIEKGQTVTLRCDPISGHDNLYWYRRVMGKEIKFLLHFVKESKQDESGMPNNRFLAERTGGTYSTLKVQPAELEDSGVYFCASSLAPLAGLAGEYEQYFGPGTRLTVT.